This T cell receptor beta chain was obtained from a study of T cell responses to AZD1222 COVID-19 vaccine. Study information: It was second doses at about 4 or about 12 weeks that were pooled.

Trimming pared 8 bases from V and 2 bases from J, leaving 16 bases between. CDR3 size: 15 residues. Germline lookup yields CDR1 SEHNR and CDR2 FQNEAQ (reference sequence). In the case of this clone: Its antigen is undetermined.

Broader study findings: Repertoire sampling happened only post peak T cell response.

Produced via immunoSEQ multiplex PCR; TCRdb's table is partial and in-frame only. Of 80,000 to 95,000 clones detected, 92% appear once; the ten largest clones hold approximately 5.2%. This receptor was identified in an adult in good health. The specimen comprised peripheral blood, sampled on day 0 of AZD1222 vaccination. The chain is built from TRBV7-9 and TRBJ2-1; a possible D gene is TRBD1 (6 bases). CDR3 sequence: CASLPQGNAYNEQFF. The DNA of the CDR3 is TGTGCCAGCCTCCCCCAGGGGAACGCCTACAATGAGCAGTTCTTC.